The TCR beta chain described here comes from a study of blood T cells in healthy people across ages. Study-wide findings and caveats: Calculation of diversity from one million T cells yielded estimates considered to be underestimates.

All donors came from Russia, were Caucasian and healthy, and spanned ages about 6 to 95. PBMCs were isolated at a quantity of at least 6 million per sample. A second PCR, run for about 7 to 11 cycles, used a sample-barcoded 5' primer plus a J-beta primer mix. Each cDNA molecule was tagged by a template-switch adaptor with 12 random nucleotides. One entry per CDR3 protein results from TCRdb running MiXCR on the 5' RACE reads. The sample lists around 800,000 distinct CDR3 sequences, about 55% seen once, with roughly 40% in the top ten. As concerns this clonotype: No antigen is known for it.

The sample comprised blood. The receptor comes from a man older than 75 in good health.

The CDR3 sequence: CASSSAGQGANYGYTF. CDR3 coding DNA: TGTGCCAGCAGTTCCGCGGGACAGGGGGCAAACTATGGCTACACCTTC. The genes are TRBV27 and TRBJ1-2; 12 bases match TRBD1. V lost 4 bases and J lost 2; bases outside the gene matches: 5. There are 16 residues in the CDR3. The germline gives CDR1 MNHEY, CDR2 SMNVEV (reference sequence).